Given below is one TCR beta chain in context. Its binding antigen is unknown. No base quality values were provided; no much bigger clone lies one nucleotide off. Its CDR3 holds 12 amino acids, cysteine through phenylalanine. Only CDR3 DNA is held: 36 bases, read in frame from base 1. CDR1 and CDR2, looked up from the germline V gene, are SGHRS and YFSETQ. Trimming at the junction amounts to 4 bases on V and 6 bases on J, and the germline ends lie 7 bases apart. The donors were healthy, HIV-negative adults who had no recently reported acute infections or vaccinations. Every donor was a Caucasian adult living in Nashville, Tennessee, USA. CD4+ T cells were enriched through magnetic negative selection, after which naive cells were positively selected on CD45RA and the remaining negative fraction served as the memory subset. Blood was collected by leukapheresis, and PBMCs were isolated by Ficoll-Histopaque density gradient centrifugation and then cryopreserved in liquid nitrogen vapor phase. Analytical flow cytometry was used to check the purity and quantity of every magnetically sorted T cell population. Each sorted fraction had its genomic DNA isolated and then quantified by UV absorbance on a Nanodrop 2000c.

This sample is part of a study of shared clonotypes between healthy human individuals (TCRdb year 2020). For the wider study: Three men and a couple of women, aged 18 to 49 years, made up the cohort. For each donor, CD4 naive and CD4 memory were each given three plates, CD8 naive was given two plates, and CD8 memory was given one plate. To estimate repertoire size and how much clonotype sharing occurs between individuals, the study deeply sequenced the blood TCR repertoires of five healthy adults. To increase sequencing depth and limit assay-specific biases, different laboratories used diverse techniques to prepare libraries and sequence TCR repertoires. Per donor, leukapheresis produced somewhere between about 0.94 and 9 billion PBMCs.

Using the deep immunoSEQ assay, multiplex PCR amplified TCR CDR3 regions from genomic DNA. Extracted genomic DNA from each cell subset was distributed evenly across all wells of several immunoSEQ 96-well plates, and each plate was treated as a replicate. For sorted subsets, 200 to 250 ng of genomic DNA, equivalent to 25,000 to 30,000 T cell genomes, went into each replicate PCR. Purified libraries were quantified with a Qubit 3.0 fluorometer, sized on a Bioanalyzer 2100, and re-quantified with the KAPA Library Quantification kit. Each immunoSEQ 96-well plate was sequenced on its own single-read 150-cycle Illumina NextSeq 550 flow cell. In the original analysis: Because the immunoSEQ output included only junctional sequences and no quality scores, the filtering could not be the same as the filtering used for full-length reads. Sequences were annotated with PyIR, a Python wrapper for IgBLAST v1.9, and V/J genes and CDR3 were assigned using IMGT germline references. Reads with weak V/J assignments (E-value above 1e-6), missing CDR3, stop codons, out-of-frame junctions, or ambiguous translated residues were removed. V3J clonotypes were defined as sequences sharing the same inferred V gene, J gene, and CDR3 amino acid sequence. Percentage overlap between repertoires was computed as shared unique clonotypes divided by the size of the smaller repertoire. Three approaches were used to assess repertoire richness: RTK rarefaction, the Chao1 estimator, and Recon v2.1 estimates of unobserved clonotypes. For all TCRbeta clonotypes obtained by the gDNA method from four donors, generation probabilities were computed with OLGA. This immuneACCESS table, as held by TCRdb, lists in-frame sequences with V and J called but not all clones. Of the missing ones, under half trace to an unresolved V gene in checked studies; the others have no known cause. The V and J calls and clone size are taken from that table; D and trimming were inferred from the DNA. The sample contains around 1.1 million clones, more than 75% of them found a single time. In total, the top ten clones hold 0.6% to 0.75% of the sample.

Findings and caveats that apply to the study as a whole: The small number of donors limited the genetic and exposure-history diversity represented. Sharing across a few donors was observed for roughly 5% of naive CD4, 3.5% of naive CD8, over 2% of memory CD4, and about 0.39% of memory CD8 clonotypes. Based on pairwise subsampling, the degree of clonotype sharing among donors was expected to be affected by sequencing depth. Even with the large sequencing depth, rarefaction of the sorted-subset datasets indicated that sequencing was incomplete. Larger estimated clonotype richness was generally found for naive subsets than for memory subsets. Sampling was restricted to blood, and TCR repertoires in tissues likely differ from the TCR repertoires found in blood. Clonotypes shared by all four sorted-subset donors showed higher generation probabilities than non-shared clonotypes.

Sequenced input: memory CD4+ T cells from PBMCs. The cell subset or site label for this specimen denotes: CD45RA-negative fraction. The sequence was obtained from a young man in good health. Some clones in this sample may be carry-over from other donors' samples. The rearrangement joined TRBV5-1 to TRBJ2-2, with an unclear D gene assignment. Here the CDR3 is given as CASSAPPGELFF. The bases are TGCGCCAGCAGCGCACCTCCCGGGGAGCTGTTTTTT.